Shown below are 22 T cell receptor beta chains from a single sample sequenced in a study of response to subunit inactivated influenza vaccine. TCRdb passed the RT-PCR reads through MiXCR, listing each CDR3 protein once. The profile covers some 500,000 distinct CDR3 sequences, with about 15% appearing a single time and over 2.5% taken by the ten largest. Sequenced material: CD4+ T cells sorted from PBMCs, taken roughly 24 months after vaccination. The receptors originated from a man in his fifties or sixties who received an inactivated influenza vaccine.

The genes are TRBV10-3 and TRBJ1-2; D ambiguous. V was shortened by 6 bases and J by 5 bases, with 10 bases between the two germline ends. Germline values: CDR1 ENHRY, CDR2 SYGVKD. The CDR3 has 12 residues. The chain's CDR3 is CAISETAYGYTF. The CDR3 region has the DNA TGTGCCATCAGCGAGACCGCTTATGGCTACACCTTC.

In its sample, this clonotype was seen a few times. V is TRBV5-1 and J is TRBJ1-2, with a tentative D call TRBD1 (6 bases). CDR1 and CDR2 from the germline V gene are SGHRS and YFSETQ. CDR3 length: 17 residues. Trimming removed 0 bases from V and 4 bases from J, with 19 bases in between. The DNA of the CDR3 is TGCGCCAGCAGCTTGGGAGATCACCTTGGACAGTTCTATGGCTACACCTTC. It translates to CASSLGDHLGQFYGYTF.

This clonotype was found a few times. J is TRBJ1-1 and V is TRBV5-1; D ambiguous. This CDR3 is 16 amino acids long. The germline V gene has CDR1 SGHRS and CDR2 YFSETQ. With 3 bases removed from V and 6 bases from J, the gap between germline ends came to 21 bases. The CDR3 spells CASSSQMFDGGSEAFF. In DNA form, the CDR3 reads TGCGCCAGCAGCTCCCAAATGTTCGACGGAGGGTCTGAAGCTTTCTTT.

This chain uses TRBV5-1 with TRBJ2-2, with 7 nucleotides matching TRBD2. The germline V gene has CDR1 SGHRS and CDR2 YFSETQ. Trimming cost V 2 bases and J 6 bases; bases outside gene matches: 4. The CDR3 has 14 amino acids. CDR3 sequence: CASSLLRESGELFF. CDR3 bases: TGCGCCAGCAGCTTATTGCGGGAGTCCGGGGAGCTGTTTTTT.

The chain recombines TRBV10-3 with TRBJ2-1; 8 bases match TRBD2. Germline V gene data show CDR1 as ENHRY and CDR2 as SYGVKD. V was clipped by 2 bases and J by 4 bases; unmatched bases: 4. CDR3 size: 15 residues. For the CDR3, the DNA is TGTGCCATCAGTGAGCGGGGGGGCAGTTACAATGAGCAGTTCTTC. It translates to CAISERGGSYNEQFF.

The sample holds a few counts of this clonotype. The chain carries TRBV20-1 and TRBJ2-2, with 7 bases lining up with TRBD1. With V trimmed by 4 bases and J by 0 bases, 2 bases remained unmatched. The CDR3 covers 14 residues. CDR1 DFQATT and CDR2 SNEGSKA come from the germline V gene (reference sequence). The CDR3: CSATGQTNTGELFF. The CDR3 nucleotides are TGCAGTGCTACGGGACAGACGAACACCGGGGAGCTGTTTTTT.

V and J are TRBV28 and TRBJ1-2, with D unclear. The CDR3 sequence is 13 residues long. V was shortened by 7 bases and J by 4 bases, with 13 bases between the two germline ends. Per the germline V gene, CDR1 is MDHEN and CDR2 is SYDVKM. CDR3 in amino acids: CASTRLVGYGYTF. The CDR3 DNA follows: TGTGCCAGCACACGTCTTGTGGGCTATGGCTACACCTTC.

This chain connects TRBV20-1 to TRBJ2-1; D is uncertain. Trimming took 6 bases from V and 6 from J, leaving 21 bases between them. CDR1 DFQATT and CDR2 SNEGSKA come from the germline V gene (reference sequence). The CDR3 runs 15 residues. The CDR3 loop is CSAPRPQVWGNEQFF. The CDR3 DNA reads TGCAGTGCCCCCCGGCCCCAGGTTTGGGGCAATGAGCAGTTCTTC.

This clonotype appeared many times. The genes are TRBV5-5 and TRBJ2-7; D is perhaps TRBD2 (7 bases). The ends were cut back, 4 bases at V and 6 bases at J, with 17 bases in the middle. CDR1 and CDR2 from the germline V gene are SGHKS and YYEKEE (reference sequence). The CDR3 totals 14 residues. The CDR3 bases are TGTGCCAGCAGCCCAGCGGGACAAGACTTCGAGCAGTACTTC. This sequence encodes CASSPAGQDFEQYF. Full variable domain (outside the CDR3, taken from reference TRBV5-5 and TRBJ2-7): DAGVTQSPTHLIKTRGQQVTLRCSPISGHKSVSWYQQVLGQGPQFIFQYYEKEERGRGNFPDRFSARQFPNYSSELNVNALLLGDSALYLCASSPAGQDFEQYFGPGTRLTVT.

The chain links TRBV4-3 to TRBJ2-1; D gene unclear. The V gene lost 3 bases and the J gene lost 9 bases, with 15 bases spanning the gap. The CDR3 extends over 14 amino acids. Germline assignment: CDR1 LGHNA and CDR2 YSLEER. CDR3 amino acids: CASSQQRGLVEQFF. The CDR3 nucleotides are TGCGCCAGCAGCCAGCAAAGAGGTTTGGTTGAGCAGTTCTTC.

The rearrangement links TRBV20-1 to TRBJ2-2; no clear D gene. In germline, CDR1 is DFQATT, CDR2 SNEGSKA (reference sequence). The CDR3 consists of 13 residues. Trimming stripped 7 bases from V and 0 bases from J, with 9 bases between. CDR3 in amino acids: CSVPASNTGELFF. CDR3 bases: TGCAGTGTGCCCGCTTCGAACACCGGGGAGCTGTTTTTT.

The chain employs TRBV7-8 and TRBJ2-3; 11 nucleotides line up with TRBD2. The CDR3 spans 18 residues. Per the germline V gene, CDR1 is SGHVS and CDR2 is FQNEAQ. The V and J ends lost 3 bases and 2 bases, in that order; junction bases with no gene match: 10. The CDR3, as DNA: TGTGCCAGCAGCTTCCCCCTGGGACTAGCGGCTTCCACAGATACGCAGTATTTT. It translates to CASSFPLGLAASTDTQYF.

Only a few counts were recorded for this clonotype. The rearrangement uses TRBV6-1 and TRBJ2-2; 8 bases line up with TRBD1. Germline trimming cut 6 bases from V and 7 bases from J; bases unmatched to any gene: 7. From germline, CDR1 is MNHNS and CDR2 SASEGT. There are 14 residues in the CDR3. The CDR3 DNA reads as TGTGCCAGCAGCCGACAGGGGAAAGGCGGGGAGCTGTTTTTT. The encoded protein is CASSRQGKGGELFF.

This chain joins TRBV12-3 or TRBV12-4 and TRBJ1-5; the D is unclear. This CDR3 is 13 amino acids long. Deletions cut 8 bases from V and 6 bases from J, with 14 bases between. CDR3 residues: CASGPLLGQPQHF. The DNA of the CDR3 is TGTGCCAGCGGGCCGTTGTTAGGTCAGCCCCAGCATTTT.

The gene calls are TRBV11-1 and TRBJ2-5; D is possibly TRBD2 (5 bases). This CDR3 contains 13 residues. Germline loops: CDR1 SGHAT, CDR2 FQDESV (reference sequence). V lost 5 bases to trimming and J lost 4 bases, with 11 bases between them. The CDR3 bases are TGTGCCAGCAGCCCCACGCGGGCAGAGACCCAGTACTTC. Amino acid sequence: CASSPTRAETQYF.

The rearrangement uses TRBV20-1 and TRBJ2-5; TRBD2 might be the D (6 bases). The CDR3 extends over 15 amino acids. Trimming took 3 bases from V and 5 from J, leaving 19 bases between them. Looked up from germline, CDR1 is DFQATT and CDR2 is SNEGSKA (reference sequence). The CDR3, as DNA: TGCAGTGCTAGTTTCGGCGGGAATGCTTTGGAGACCCAGTACTTC. It encodes CSASFGGNALETQYF.

In its sample, this clonotype was seen many times. J is TRBJ2-1 and V is TRBV29-1; tentative D call: TRBD2 (6 bases). Germline CDR1 and CDR2: SQVTM and ANQGSEA. V was pared by 3 bases and J by 9 bases, with 21 bases between. This CDR3 contains 15 residues. CDR3 nucleotides: TGCAGCGTTGACCTGAACCTGAAGACTAGTGGTGAGCAGTTCTTC. It translates to CSVDLNLKTSGEQFF.

This clonotype came up a few times. This chain links TRBV4-3 with TRBJ2-1; 11 bases fit TRBD2. The CDR3 sequence is 18 residues long. V dropped 0 bases and J dropped 8; count of bases not matched to a gene: 12. From germline, CDR1 is LGHNA and CDR2 YSLEER. The CDR3 nucleotides are TGCGCCAGCAGCCAAGATCTTCTCACTAGCGGGAGCGTTCATGAGCAGTTCTTC. Translating it yields CASSQDLLTSGSVHEQFF.

The V gene is TRBV4-1, the J gene TRBJ2-3; 9 positions match TRBD2. Germline CDR1 and CDR2: MGHRA and YSYEKL. Germline trimming cut 4 bases from V and 2 bases from J; bases unmatched to any gene: 13. This CDR3 has 18 amino acids. CDR3: CASSPGPLVAGVTDTQYF. The CDR3 bases are TGCGCCAGCAGCCCAGGTCCCCTAGTAGCGGGGGTCACAGATACGCAGTATTTT.

This clonotype has more than one count but fewer than ten. The V call is TRBV10-3, the J call TRBJ1-1; D uncertain. The CDR3 totals 13 residues. Germline CDR1 ENHRY, CDR2 SYGVKD. Deletions cut 5 bases from V and 1 base from J, with 8 bases between. CDR3 loop: CAISNDKNTEAFF. The CDR3 bases are TGTGCCATCAGTAACGACAAGAACACTGAAGCTTTCTTT.

DNA for the CDR3: TGTGCCAGCTCACCACCGACGGGGGACAATGAGCAGTTCTTC. It specifies CASSPPTGDNEQFF. The chain uses TRBV18 and TRBJ2-1; maybe TRBD2 (6 bases). V lost 0 bases and J lost 5, with 8 bases in between. Germline V CDR1 and CDR2: KGHSH, LQKENI. The CDR3 covers 14 residues.

This clonotype was detected only a few times. The chain joins TRBV20-1 to TRBJ2-1, with D possibly being TRBD2 (6 bases). The CDR3 covers 10 residues. CDR1 and CDR2 (germline): DFQATT, SNEGSKA (reference sequence). V gave up 5 bases and J gave up 8 bases, with 7 bases separating them. The CDR3 nucleotides read TGCAGTGCTTCTAGCGATGAGCAGTTCTTC. Its protein is CSASSDEQFF.